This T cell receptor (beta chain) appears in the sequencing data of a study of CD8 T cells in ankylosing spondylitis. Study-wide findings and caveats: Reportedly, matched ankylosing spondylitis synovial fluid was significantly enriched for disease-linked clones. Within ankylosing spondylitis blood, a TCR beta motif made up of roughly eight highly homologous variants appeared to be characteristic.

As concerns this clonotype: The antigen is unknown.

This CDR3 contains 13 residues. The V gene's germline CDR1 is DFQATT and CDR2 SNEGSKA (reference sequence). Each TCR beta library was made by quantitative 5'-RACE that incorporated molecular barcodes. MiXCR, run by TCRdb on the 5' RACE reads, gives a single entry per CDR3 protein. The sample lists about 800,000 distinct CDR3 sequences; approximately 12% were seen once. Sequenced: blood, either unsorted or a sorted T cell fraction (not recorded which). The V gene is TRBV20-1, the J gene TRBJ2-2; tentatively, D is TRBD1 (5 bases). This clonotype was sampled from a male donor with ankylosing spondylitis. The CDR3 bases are TGCAGCATCGACAGAGCGAACACCGGGGAGCTGTTTTTT. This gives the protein CSIDRANTGELFF.